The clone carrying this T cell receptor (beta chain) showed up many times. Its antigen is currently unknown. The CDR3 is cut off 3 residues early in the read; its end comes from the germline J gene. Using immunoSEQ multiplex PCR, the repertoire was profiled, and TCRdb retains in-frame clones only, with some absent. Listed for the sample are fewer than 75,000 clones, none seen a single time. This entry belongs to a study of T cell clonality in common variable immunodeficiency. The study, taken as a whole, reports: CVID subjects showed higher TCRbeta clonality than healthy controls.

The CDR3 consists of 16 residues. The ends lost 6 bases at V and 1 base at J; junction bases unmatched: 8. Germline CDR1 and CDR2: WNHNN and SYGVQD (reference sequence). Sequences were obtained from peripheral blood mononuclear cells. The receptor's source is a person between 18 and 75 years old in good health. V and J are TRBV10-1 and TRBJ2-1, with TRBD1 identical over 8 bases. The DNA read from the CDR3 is TGCGCCAGCAGCCCTGGGACAGGACGATCCTACAATGAG. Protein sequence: CASSPGTGRSYNE. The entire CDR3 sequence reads CASSPGTGRSYNEQFF.